A selection of T cell receptor beta chains follows, all from one sample in a study of T cells after somatic rescue of genetic block. The method was immunoSEQ multiplex PCR; TCRdb's version includes in-frame clones alone and lacks a portion of them. The table has roughly 15,000 clones, approximately 79% seen once; the top ten hold around 20%. Sample: peripheral blood mononuclear cells (PBMCs). These receptors all stem from a boy between 10 and 17 years old. Both conserved end residues are part of each CDR3.

v_gene,j_gene,CDR3aa
TRBV5-4,TRBJ1-6,CASSLQGRNSPLHF
TRBV18,TRBJ2-3,CASSPPIDTQYF
TRBV2,TRBJ1-2,CASSEGRPLNYGYTF
TRBV4-2,TRBJ1-2,CASSQDGAIFDYGYTF
TRBV6-4,TRBJ1-6,CASSEWGHNSPLHF
TRBV7-9,TRBJ2-5,CASSLTTQETQYF
TRBV5-1,TRBJ2-1,CASSRLENEQFF
TRBV28,TRBJ1-2,CASRGYGYTF
TRBV6-5,TRBJ1-4,CASSYLGQGVEKLFF
TRBV18,TRBJ2-1,CASSPTRGPGLYNEQFF
TRBV27,TRBJ1-6,CASSAPGPNSPLHF
TRBV19,TRBJ2-7,CASSIAGTGAYEQYF
TRBV6-5,TRBJ1-4,CASSYSGPNEKLFF
TRBV6-6,TRBJ1-5,CASGVNQPQHF
TRBV29-1,TRBJ2-7,CSVEGAFGGPSYEQYF
TRBV19,TRBJ1-1,CASSVGQVNTEAFF
TRBV18,TRBJ2-7,CASSPNRVEQYF
TRBV11-2,TRBJ2-3,CASSRTGWGTDTQYF
TRBV10-3,TRBJ1-3,CAISRDRSGNTIYF
TRBV5-4,TRBJ1-4,CASSLGQGNEKLFF
TRBV14,TRBJ2-2,CARTTNTGELFF
TRBV15,TRBJ1-5,CATSRDVGESNQPQHF
TRBV18,TRBJ2-1,CASSPRTLMSYNEQFF
TRBV6-6,TRBJ2-7,CATWTGAYEQYF
TRBV28,TRBJ2-7,CASGSGIPYEQYF
TRBV5-5,TRBJ2-3,CASQRQGVTDTQYF
TRBV14,TRBJ2-4,CASSQGTIQYF
TRBV19,TRBJ2-5,CASSRLADTGWETQYF
TRBV30,TRBJ2-7,CAWSYRAIRYF
TRBV5-1,TRBJ2-1,CASSSFGSNANEQFF
TRBV10-3,-,CAIRDRAFSYEQYF
TRBV4-1,TRBJ1-5,CASSLSASNQPQHF
TRBV28,TRBJ1-5,CASSFRPNQPQHF
TRBV18,TRBJ2-4,CASSVDDRLAKNIQYF
TRBV5-1,TRBJ2-3,CASSTQGLAGTTDTQYF
TRBV19,TRBJ1-1,CASSIYKGRNTEAFF
TRBV6-1,TRBJ1-2,CASSGGVSGYGYTF
TRBV14,TRBJ2-7,CASSQENRIFSYEQYF
TRBV7-7,TRBJ2-3,CASSRTGAYTDTQYF
TRBV25-1,TRBJ1-2,CASSELAGAPYGYTF
TRBV2,TRBJ2-7,CASTAAAYEQYF
TRBV28,TRBJ2-7,CASSGQGYEQYF